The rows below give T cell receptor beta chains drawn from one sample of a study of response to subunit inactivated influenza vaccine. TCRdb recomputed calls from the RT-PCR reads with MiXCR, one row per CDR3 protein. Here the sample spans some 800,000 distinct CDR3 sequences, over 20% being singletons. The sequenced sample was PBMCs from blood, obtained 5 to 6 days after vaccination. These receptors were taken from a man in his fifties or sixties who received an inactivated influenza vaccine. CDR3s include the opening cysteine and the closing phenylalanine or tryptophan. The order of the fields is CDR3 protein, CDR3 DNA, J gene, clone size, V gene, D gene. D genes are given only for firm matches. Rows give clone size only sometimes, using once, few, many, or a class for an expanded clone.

CDR3aa: CASSPWGDRNTEAFF; CDR3nt: TGCGCCAGCAGCCCGTGGGGGGACAGGAACACTGAAGCTTTCTTT; j_gene: TRBJ1-1; abundance: few; v_gene: TRBV5-1; d_gene: TRBD1
CDR3aa: CASSSPTQGGNTIYF; CDR3nt: TGTGCCAGCAGCTCCCCGACCCAAGGTGGAAACACCATATATTTT; j_gene: TRBJ1-3; abundance: many; v_gene: TRBV7-2; d_gene: .
CDR3aa: CASSPSTRFEQYF; CDR3nt: TGTGCCAGCAGTCCAAGCACCCGGTTCGAGCAGTACTTC; j_gene: TRBJ2-7; abundance: .; v_gene: TRBV27; d_gene: .
CDR3aa: CASSPSDSGGELFF; CDR3nt: TGTGCCAGCAGCCCTTCGGACTCCGGCGGGGAGCTGTTTTTT; j_gene: TRBJ2-2; abundance: .; v_gene: TRBV12-3/TRBV12-4; d_gene: .
CDR3aa: CASRDTGTPGYTF; CDR3nt: TGTGCCAGCAGAGATACCGGGACTCCAGGCTACACCTTC; j_gene: TRBJ1-2; abundance: .; v_gene: TRBV7-9; d_gene: .
CDR3aa: CSARGDGSYNEQFF; CDR3nt: TGCAGTGCTAGAGGGGACGGGAGCTACAATGAGCAGTTCTTC; j_gene: TRBJ2-1; abundance: .; v_gene: TRBV20-1; d_gene: .
CDR3aa: CASSQDIQGGVATQYF; CDR3nt: TGCGCCAGCAGCCAAGATATCCAGGGGGGCGTGGCGACCCAGTACTTC; j_gene: TRBJ2-5; abundance: .; v_gene: TRBV4-1; d_gene: .
CDR3aa: CASSERGAGYEQFF; CDR3nt: TGTGCCAGCAGTGAACGGGGGGCCGGCTATGAGCAGTTCTTC; j_gene: TRBJ2-1; abundance: few; v_gene: TRBV6-4; d_gene: .
CDR3aa: CAISDDRGKGQPQHF; CDR3nt: TGTGCCATCAGTGACGACAGGGGGAAAGGACAGCCCCAGCATTTT; j_gene: TRBJ1-5; abundance: .; v_gene: TRBV10-3; d_gene: TRBD1
CDR3aa: CSAGRRLAGEYEQYF; CDR3nt: TGCAGTGCTGGCCGTAGGTTAGCGGGAGAGTACGAGCAGTACTTC; j_gene: TRBJ2-7; abundance: .; v_gene: TRBV20-1; d_gene: TRBD2
CDR3aa: CASNPGQGAYNEQFF; CDR3nt: TGTGCCAGCAACCCGGGACAGGGGGCCTACAATGAGCAGTTCTTC; j_gene: TRBJ2-1; abundance: .; v_gene: TRBV12-3/TRBV12-4; d_gene: TRBD1
CDR3aa: CASSYGPIQETQYF; CDR3nt: TGTGCCAGCAGCTACGGACCGATACAAGAGACCCAGTACTTC; j_gene: TRBJ2-5; abundance: .; v_gene: TRBV5-6; d_gene: .